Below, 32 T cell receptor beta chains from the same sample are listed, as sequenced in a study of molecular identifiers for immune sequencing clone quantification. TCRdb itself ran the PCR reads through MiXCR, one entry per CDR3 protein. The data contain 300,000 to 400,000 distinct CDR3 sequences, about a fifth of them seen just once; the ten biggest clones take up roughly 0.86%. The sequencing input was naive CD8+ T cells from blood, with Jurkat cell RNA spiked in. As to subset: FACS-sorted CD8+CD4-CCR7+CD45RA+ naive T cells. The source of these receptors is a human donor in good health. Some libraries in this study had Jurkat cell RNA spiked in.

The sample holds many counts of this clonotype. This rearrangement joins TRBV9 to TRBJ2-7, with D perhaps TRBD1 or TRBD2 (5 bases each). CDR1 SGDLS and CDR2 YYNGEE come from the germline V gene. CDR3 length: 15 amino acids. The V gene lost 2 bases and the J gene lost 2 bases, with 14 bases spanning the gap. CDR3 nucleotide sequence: TGTGCCAGCAGCGTGAGCCGGGACGGAGCCTACGAGCAGTACTTC. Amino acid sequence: CASSVSRDGAYEQYF.

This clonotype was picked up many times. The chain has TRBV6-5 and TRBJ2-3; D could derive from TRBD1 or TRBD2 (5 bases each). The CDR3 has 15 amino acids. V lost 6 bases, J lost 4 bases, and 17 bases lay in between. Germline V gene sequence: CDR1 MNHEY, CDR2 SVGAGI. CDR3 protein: CASRAWEWDPDTQYF. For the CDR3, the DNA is TGTGCCAGCAGGGCTTGGGAGTGGGACCCAGATACGCAGTATTTT.

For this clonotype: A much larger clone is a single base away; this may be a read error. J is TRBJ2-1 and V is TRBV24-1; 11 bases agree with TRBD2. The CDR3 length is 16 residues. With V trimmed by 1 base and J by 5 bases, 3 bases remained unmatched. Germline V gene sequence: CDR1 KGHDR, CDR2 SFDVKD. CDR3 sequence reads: CATSDFKTSGDNEQFF. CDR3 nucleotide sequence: TGTGCCACCAGTGATTTTAAGACTAGCGGGGACAATGAGCAGTTCTTC.

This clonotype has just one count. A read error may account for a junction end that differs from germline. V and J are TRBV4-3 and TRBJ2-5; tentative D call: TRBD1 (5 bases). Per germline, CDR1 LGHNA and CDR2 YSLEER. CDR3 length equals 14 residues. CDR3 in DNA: TGCGCCAGCAGCCCTCGACAGTACCAAGAGGCCCAGTACTTC. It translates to CASSPRQYQEAQYF.

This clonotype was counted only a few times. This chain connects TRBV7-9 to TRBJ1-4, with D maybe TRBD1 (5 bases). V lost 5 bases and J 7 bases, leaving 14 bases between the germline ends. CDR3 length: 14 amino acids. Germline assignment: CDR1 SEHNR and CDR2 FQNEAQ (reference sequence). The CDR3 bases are TGTGCCAGCAGCCCTCCCCGGGGGGTTGAAAAACTGTTTTTT. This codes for CASSPPRGVEKLFF.

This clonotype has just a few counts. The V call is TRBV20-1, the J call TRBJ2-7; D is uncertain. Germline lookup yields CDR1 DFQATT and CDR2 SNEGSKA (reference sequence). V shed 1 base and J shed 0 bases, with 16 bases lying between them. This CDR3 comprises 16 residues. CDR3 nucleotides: TGCAGTGCTAGAGTTGGTTTTGAGACTTACTCCTACGAGCAGTACTTC. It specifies CSARVGFETYSYEQYF.

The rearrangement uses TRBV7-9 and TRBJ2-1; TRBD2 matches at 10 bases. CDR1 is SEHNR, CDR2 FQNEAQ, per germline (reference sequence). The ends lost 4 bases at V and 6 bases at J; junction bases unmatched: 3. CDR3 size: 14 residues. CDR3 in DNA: TGTGCCAGCAGCTCTAGCGGGAGTAGCAATGAGCAGTTCTTC. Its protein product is CASSSSGSSNEQFF.

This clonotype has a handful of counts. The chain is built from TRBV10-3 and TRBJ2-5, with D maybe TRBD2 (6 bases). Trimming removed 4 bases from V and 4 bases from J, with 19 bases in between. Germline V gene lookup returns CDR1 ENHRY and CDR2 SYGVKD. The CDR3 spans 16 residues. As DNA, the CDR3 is TGTGCCATCAGTGCCACCGGGGCAGCGGGCGGAGAGACCCAGTACTTC. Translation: CAISATGAAGGETQYF.

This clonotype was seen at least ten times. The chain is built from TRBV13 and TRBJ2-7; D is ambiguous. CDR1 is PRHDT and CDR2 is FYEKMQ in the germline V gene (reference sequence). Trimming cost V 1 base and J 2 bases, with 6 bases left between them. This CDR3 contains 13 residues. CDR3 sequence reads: CASSLVQPYEQYF. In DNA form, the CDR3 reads TGTGCCAGCAGCTTAGTACAGCCCTACGAGCAGTACTTC.

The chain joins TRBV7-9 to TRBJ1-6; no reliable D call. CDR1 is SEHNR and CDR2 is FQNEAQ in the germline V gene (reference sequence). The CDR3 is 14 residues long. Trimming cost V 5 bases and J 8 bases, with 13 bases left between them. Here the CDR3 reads CASSRGRTYSPLHF. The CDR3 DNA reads TGTGCCAGCAGCCGCGGACGGACCTATTCACCCCTCCACTTT.

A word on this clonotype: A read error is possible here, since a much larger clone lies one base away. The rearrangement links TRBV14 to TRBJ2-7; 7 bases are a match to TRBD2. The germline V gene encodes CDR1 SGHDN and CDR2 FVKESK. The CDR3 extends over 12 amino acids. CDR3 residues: CANSGASYEQYF. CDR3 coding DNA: TGTGCCAACAGCGGGGCCTCCTACGAGCAGTACTTC.

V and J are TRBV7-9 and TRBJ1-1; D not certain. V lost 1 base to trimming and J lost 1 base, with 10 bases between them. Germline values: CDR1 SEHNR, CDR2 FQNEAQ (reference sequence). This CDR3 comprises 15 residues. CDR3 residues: CASSLVVRSNTEAFF. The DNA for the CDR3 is TGTGCCAGCAGCTTAGTAGTCAGATCGAACACTGAAGCTTTCTTT.

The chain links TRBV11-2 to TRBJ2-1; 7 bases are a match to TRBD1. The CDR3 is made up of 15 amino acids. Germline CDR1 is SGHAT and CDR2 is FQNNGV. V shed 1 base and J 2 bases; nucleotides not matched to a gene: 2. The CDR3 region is CASSLVGQAYNEQFF. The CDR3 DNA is TGTGCCAGCAGCTTAGTTGGACAGGCCTACAATGAGCAGTTCTTC. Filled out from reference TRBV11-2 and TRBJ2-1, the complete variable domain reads EAGVAQSPRYKIIEKRQSVAFWCNPISGHATLYWYQQILGQGPKLLIQFQNNGVVDDSQLPKDRFSAERLKGVDSTLKIQPAKLEDSAVYLCASSLVGQAYNEQFFGPGTRLTVL.

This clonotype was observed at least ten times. The CDR3 loop reads CASSQRGTGGVAEAFF. In DNA, the CDR3 is TGCGCCAGCAGCCAACGGGGTACAGGGGGCGTCGCTGAAGCTTTCTTT. The chain joins TRBV4-1 to TRBJ1-1; 9 bases are a match to TRBD1. Losses at the gene ends were 2 bases for V and 6 bases for J; bases not matched to a gene: 10. There are 16 residues in the CDR3. The germline gives CDR1 MGHRA, CDR2 YSYEKL.

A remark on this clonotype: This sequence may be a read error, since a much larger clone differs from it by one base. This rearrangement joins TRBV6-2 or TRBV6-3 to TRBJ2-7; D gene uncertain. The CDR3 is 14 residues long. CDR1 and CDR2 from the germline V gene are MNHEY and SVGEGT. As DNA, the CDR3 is TGTGTCAGCGCCGTAGACGTCTCCCCCTACGAGCAGTACTTC. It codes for CVSAVDVSPYEQYF.

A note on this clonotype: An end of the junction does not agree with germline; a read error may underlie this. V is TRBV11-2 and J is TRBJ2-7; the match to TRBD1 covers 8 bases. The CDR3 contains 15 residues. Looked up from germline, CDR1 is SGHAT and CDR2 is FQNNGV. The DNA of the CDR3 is TGTGTCAGCAGCCAACTTCCGGGACAGGCCTACGAGCAGTACTTC. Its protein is CVSSQLPGQAYEQYF.

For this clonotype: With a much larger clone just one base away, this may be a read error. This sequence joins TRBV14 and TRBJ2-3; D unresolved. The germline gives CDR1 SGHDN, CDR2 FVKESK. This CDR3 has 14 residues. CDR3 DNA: TGTGCCAGCTGCCAAGAAACAGACACAGATACGCAGTATTTT. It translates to CASCQETDTDTQYF.

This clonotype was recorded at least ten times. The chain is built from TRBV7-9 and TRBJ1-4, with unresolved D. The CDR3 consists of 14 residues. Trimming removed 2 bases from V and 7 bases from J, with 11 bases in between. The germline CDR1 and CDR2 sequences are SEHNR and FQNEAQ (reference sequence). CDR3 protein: CASSLLPGSEKLFF. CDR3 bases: TGTGCCAGCAGCTTACTTCCGGGGAGTGAAAAACTGTTTTTT.

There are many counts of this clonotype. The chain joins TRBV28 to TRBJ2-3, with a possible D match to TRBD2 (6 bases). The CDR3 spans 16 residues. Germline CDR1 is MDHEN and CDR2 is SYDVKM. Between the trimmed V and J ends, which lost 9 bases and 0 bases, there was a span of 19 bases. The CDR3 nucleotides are TGTGCCAGTGTTGGACTAATGGGGGTGAGCACAGATACGCAGTATTTT. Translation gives CASVGLMGVSTDTQYF.

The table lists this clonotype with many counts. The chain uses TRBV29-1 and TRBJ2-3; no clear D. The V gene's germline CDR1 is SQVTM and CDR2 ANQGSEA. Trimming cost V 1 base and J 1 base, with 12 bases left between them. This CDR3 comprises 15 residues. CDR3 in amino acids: CSVEGLAVGTDTQYF. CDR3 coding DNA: TGCAGCGTTGAAGGTCTGGCAGTAGGCACAGATACGCAGTATTTT.

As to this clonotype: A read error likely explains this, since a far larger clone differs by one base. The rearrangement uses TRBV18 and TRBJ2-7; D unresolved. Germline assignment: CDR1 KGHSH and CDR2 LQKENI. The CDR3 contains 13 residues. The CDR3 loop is CAGSPDTSYEQYF. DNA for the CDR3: TGTGCCGGCTCACCAGACACGAGCTACGAGCAGTACTTC.

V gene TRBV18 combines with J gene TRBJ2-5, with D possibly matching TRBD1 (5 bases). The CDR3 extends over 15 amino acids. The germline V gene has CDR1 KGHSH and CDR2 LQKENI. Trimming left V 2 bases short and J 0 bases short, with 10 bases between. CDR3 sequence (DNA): TGTGCCAGCTCACCAGCCGGACATCACCAAGAGACCCAGTACTTC. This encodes CASSPAGHHQETQYF.

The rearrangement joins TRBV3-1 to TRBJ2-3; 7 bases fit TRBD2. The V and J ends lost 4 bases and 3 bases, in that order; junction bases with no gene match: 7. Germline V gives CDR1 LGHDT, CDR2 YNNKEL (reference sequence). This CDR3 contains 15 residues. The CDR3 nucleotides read TGTGCCAGCAGCCCGGGGGAGGGCCCAACAGATACGCAGTATTTT. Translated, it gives CASSPGEGPTDTQYF.

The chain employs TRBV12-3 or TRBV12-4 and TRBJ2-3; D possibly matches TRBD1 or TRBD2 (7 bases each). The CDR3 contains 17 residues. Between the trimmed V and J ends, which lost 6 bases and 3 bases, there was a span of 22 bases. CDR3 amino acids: CASSPPPGGGQTDTQYF. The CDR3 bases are TGTGCCAGCAGCCCTCCTCCAGGGGGGGGGCAGACAGATACGCAGTATTTT.

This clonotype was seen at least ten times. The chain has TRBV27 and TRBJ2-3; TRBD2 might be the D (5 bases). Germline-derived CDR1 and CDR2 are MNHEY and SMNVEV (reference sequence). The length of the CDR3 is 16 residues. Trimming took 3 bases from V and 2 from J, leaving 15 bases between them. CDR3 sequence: CASSFLPAALTDTQYF. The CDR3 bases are TGTGCCAGCAGTTTTCTCCCAGCGGCCCTCACAGATACGCAGTATTTT.

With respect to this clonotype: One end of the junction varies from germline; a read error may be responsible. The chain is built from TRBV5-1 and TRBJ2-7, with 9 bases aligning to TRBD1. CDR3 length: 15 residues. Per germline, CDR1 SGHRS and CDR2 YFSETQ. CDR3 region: CARSLTGGYSYEQYF. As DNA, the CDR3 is TGCGCCAGGAGCTTAACAGGGGGCTACTCCTACGAGCAGTACTTC.

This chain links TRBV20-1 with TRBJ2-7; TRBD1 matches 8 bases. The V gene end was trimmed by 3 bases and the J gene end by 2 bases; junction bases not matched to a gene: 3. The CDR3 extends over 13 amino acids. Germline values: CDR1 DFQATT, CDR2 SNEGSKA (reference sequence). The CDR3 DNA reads TGCAGTGCTAGGGACAGGGAAACCTACGAGCAGTACTTC. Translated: CSARDRETYEQYF.

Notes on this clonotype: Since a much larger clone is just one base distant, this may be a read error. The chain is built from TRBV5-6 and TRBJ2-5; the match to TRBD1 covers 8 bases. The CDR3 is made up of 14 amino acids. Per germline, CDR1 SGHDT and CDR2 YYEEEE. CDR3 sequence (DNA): TGTGCCGGCAGCTCAGCGACAGGGGAAGAGACCCAGTACTTC. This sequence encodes CAGSSATGEETQYF.

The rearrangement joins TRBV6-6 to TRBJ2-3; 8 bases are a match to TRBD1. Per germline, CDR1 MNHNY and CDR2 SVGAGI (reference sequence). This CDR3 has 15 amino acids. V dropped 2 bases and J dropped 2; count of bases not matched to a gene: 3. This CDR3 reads CASSYPGGLTDTQYF. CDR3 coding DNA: TGTGCCAGCAGTTACCCAGGGGGCCTCACAGATACGCAGTATTTT.

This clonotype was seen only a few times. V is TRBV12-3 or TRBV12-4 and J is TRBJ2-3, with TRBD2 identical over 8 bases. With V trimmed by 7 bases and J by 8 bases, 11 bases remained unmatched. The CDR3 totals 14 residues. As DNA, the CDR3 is TGTGCCAGCATCCAGGGCAGCGGGAGCGGTACGCAGTATTTT. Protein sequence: CASIQGSGSGTQYF.

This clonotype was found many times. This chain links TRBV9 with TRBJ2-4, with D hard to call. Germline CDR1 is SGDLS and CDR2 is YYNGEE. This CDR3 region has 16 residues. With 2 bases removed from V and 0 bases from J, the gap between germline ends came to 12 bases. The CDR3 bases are TGTGCCAGCAGCGTGGCTCCGGGTCAAGCCAAAAACATTCAGTACTTC. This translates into CASSVAPGQAKNIQYF.

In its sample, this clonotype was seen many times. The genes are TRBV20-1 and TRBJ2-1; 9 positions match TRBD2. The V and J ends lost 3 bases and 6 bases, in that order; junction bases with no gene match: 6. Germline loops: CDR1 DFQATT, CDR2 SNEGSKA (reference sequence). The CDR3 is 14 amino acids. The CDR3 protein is CSARAGGPSNEQFF. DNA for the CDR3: TGCAGTGCTAGGGCGGGAGGGCCTTCCAATGAGCAGTTCTTC.